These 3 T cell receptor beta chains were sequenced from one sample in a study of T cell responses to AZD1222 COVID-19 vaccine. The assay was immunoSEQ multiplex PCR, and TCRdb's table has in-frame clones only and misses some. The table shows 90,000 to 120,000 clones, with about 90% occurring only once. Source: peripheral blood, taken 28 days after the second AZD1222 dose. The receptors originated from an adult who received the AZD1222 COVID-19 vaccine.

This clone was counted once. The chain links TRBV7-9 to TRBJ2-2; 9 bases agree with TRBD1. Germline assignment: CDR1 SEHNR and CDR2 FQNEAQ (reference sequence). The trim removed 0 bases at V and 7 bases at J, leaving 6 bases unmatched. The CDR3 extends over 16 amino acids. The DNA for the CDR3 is TGTGCCAGCAGCTTAGCTGGGGGACAGGGCAACGGGGAGCTGTTTTTT. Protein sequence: CASSLAGGQGNGELFF.

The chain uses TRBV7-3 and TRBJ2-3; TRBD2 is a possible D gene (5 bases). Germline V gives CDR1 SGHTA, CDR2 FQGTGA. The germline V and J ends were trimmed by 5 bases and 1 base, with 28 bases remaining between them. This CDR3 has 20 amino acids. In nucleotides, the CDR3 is TGTGCCAGCAGCACCCCCGCCAGTGGGAGCTGGGTTGGTGGCACAGATACGCAGTATTTT. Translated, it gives CASSTPASGSWVGGTDTQYF.

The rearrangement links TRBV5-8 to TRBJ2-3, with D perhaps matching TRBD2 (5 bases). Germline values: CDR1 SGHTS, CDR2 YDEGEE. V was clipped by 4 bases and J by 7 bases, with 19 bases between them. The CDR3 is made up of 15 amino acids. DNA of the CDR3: TGTGCCAGCAGCCCGGAGGACCTCCAATCTAATACGCAGTATTTT. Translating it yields CASSPEDLQSNTQYF.